The present TCR beta chain was sequenced within a study of T cells in Graves' hyperthyroidism and ophthalmopathy. The overall study: Before treatment of any kind, peripheral blood was taken at initial diagnosis.

This clonotype was counted a few times. CDR1 and CDR2 from the germline V gene are DFQATT and SNEGSKA (reference sequence). The CDR3 spans 15 residues. The germline V and J ends were trimmed by 0 bases and 4 bases, with 13 bases remaining between them. Researchers took RNA transcripts and amplified the TCR beta CDR3 regions from them. Primed by the HTBI set, a first-round RT-PCR was run on the TCR CDR3. TCRdb reprocessed the multiplex PCR reads with MiXCR, giving one entry per CDR3 protein. The data show approximately 590,000 distinct CDR3 sequences, 15% to 18% seen once. The sequence was collected from a woman aged 30 to 39 with Graves' hyperthyroidism. The J gene is TRBJ1-3, the V gene TRBV20-1; unclear D gene. Sequencing was performed on blood. The CDR3 DNA sequence: TGCAGTGCTAGAGATATGGCGGAACCAGGAAACACCATATATTTT. Its protein is CSARDMAEPGNTIYF.